Listed here are 20 T cell receptor beta chains from one sample, sequenced in a study of long-term antiretroviral therapy in people with HIV. At the survey level, the v3.0 immunoSEQ assay was run. Data came from immunoSEQ multiplex PCR; TCRdb stores just in-frame clones and leaves some out. The table lists under 50,000 clones, 85% to 90% of them singletons. The sample was unsorted PBMCs, taken 3.1 years after starting antiretroviral therapy. The receptors come from a woman between 50 and 59 years old with HIV.

The CDR3 loop reads CASSGSRGFYEQYF. In DNA form, the CDR3 reads TGTGCCAGCAGTGGGAGCAGGGGGTTCTACGAGCAGTACTTC. The chain recombines TRBV6-5 with TRBJ2-7; TRBD1 matches at 7 bases. Germline V lookup: CDR1 MNHEY, CDR2 SVGAGI. The V segment lost 5 bases and the J segment 3 bases; nucleotides outside the gene matches: 7. The CDR3 extends over 14 amino acids.

This clone was counted once. The chain joins TRBV11-2 to TRBJ1-2; D is perhaps TRBD1 (5 bases). The CDR3 is 16 residues long. Looked up from germline, CDR1 is SGHAT and CDR2 is FQNNGV. V lost 5 bases, J lost 3 bases, and 19 bases lay in between. CDR3 in amino acids: CASSPFQGRRDYGYTF. DNA for the CDR3: TGTGCCAGCAGCCCTTTTCAGGGCAGGCGAGACTATGGCTACACCTTC.

J is TRBJ1-5 and V is TRBV5-1, with TRBD1 matching over 7 bases. The length of the CDR3 is 14 residues. J gave up 5 bases and V 0 bases, and 2 bases lay outside the gene matches. Germline CDR1 and CDR2: SGHRS and YFSETQ. This CDR3 reads CASSLGDRDQPQHF. CDR3 in DNA: TGCGCCAGCAGCTTGGGTGACAGGGATCAGCCCCAGCATTTT. The full variable domain, with the rest looked up from reference TRBV5-1 and TRBJ1-5, is KAGVTQTPRYLIKTRGQQVTLSCSPISGHRSVSWYQQTPGQGLQFLFEYFSETQRNKGNFPGRFSGRQFSNSRSEMNVSTLELGDSALYLCASSLGDRDQPQHFGDGTRLSIL.

V is TRBV21-1 and J is TRBJ2-3; the table's D gene call, TRBD1, was not cross checked with the DNA. TRBV21-1 is designated a pseudogene. The CDR3 has 15 residues. This CDR3 is CASTKAHRVIDTQYF. The CDR3 nucleotides are TGTGCCAGCACCAAAGCGCACAGGGTTATAGATACGCAGTATTTT.

This chain connects TRBV14 to TRBJ1-6; 7 nucleotides align to TRBD1. The germline gives CDR1 SGHDN, CDR2 FVKESK. The CDR3 has 15 residues. Trimming took 1 base from V and 6 from J; bases not matched to a gene: 3. CDR3: CASSQGGQSNSPLHF. The CDR3 coding sequence is TGTGCCAGCAGCCAAGGGGGACAGAGTAATTCACCCCTCCACTTT.

V is TRBV27 and J is TRBJ2-1; D gene unclear. The length of the CDR3 is 14 residues. With 4 bases removed from V and 12 bases from J, the gap between germline ends came to 19 bases. Per germline, CDR1 MNHEY and CDR2 SMNVEV (reference sequence). CDR3 in DNA: TGTGCCAGCAGTTCCGTCCGGTGGCGCCCAGGGCAGTTCTTC. Its protein is CASSSVRWRPGQFF.

A note on this clone: This CDR3 is also generated by other DNA sequences in the sample. The chain employs TRBV11-3 and TRBJ2-3, with D perhaps TRBD1 (6 bases). Germline V gene sequence: CDR1 SGHNT, CDR2 YENEEA. The CDR3 has 12 residues. V shed 6 bases and J shed 5 bases, with 9 bases lying between them. CDR3 nucleotides: TGTGCCAGCAGTCTACAGGGAGATACGCAGTATTTT. Its translation is CASSLQGDTQYF.

The chain employs TRBV2 and TRBJ1-1, with D tentatively TRBD1 (5 bases). CDR3 length: 14 residues. Germline V gene sequence: CDR1 SNHLY, CDR2 FYNNEI. Trimming took 6 bases from V and 1 from J, leaving 12 bases between them. The CDR3 DNA sequence: TGTGCCAGCAGAGGGACCGTGTCGAACACTGAAGCTTTCTTT. Encoded protein: CASRGTVSNTEAFF.

J is TRBJ2-2 and V is TRBV9, with D possibly matching TRBD1 (5 bases). V lost 0 bases and J 7 bases, leaving 22 bases between the germline ends. CDR1 is SGDLS and CDR2 is YYNGEE in the germline V gene. This CDR3 spans 18 amino acids. The CDR3 sequence is CASSVAAYEAGISGELFF. CDR3 bases: TGTGCCAGCAGCGTAGCGGCCTACGAGGCAGGGATCAGCGGGGAGCTGTTTTTT.

This chain joins TRBV4-1 and TRBJ1-6; possibly TRBD1 for D (6 bases). Germline V lookup: CDR1 MGHRA, CDR2 YSYEKL. V was shortened by 0 bases and J by 9 bases, with 18 bases between the two germline ends. CDR3 length: 17 residues. The CDR3 region is CASSQEAVGGIGSPLHF. As DNA, the CDR3 is TGCGCCAGCAGCCAAGAAGCTGTCGGGGGCATCGGTTCACCCCTCCACTTT.

The V call is TRBV15, the J call TRBJ1-1; a weak D match, TRBD1 (5 bases). Germline CDR1 is LNHNV and CDR2 is YYDKDF (reference sequence). The CDR3 covers 15 residues. V lost 3 bases and J 3 bases, leaving 14 bases between the germline ends. In DNA, the CDR3 is TGTGCCACCAGCAGGGGGGGTATGGGGGACACTGAAGCTTTCTTT. Its protein product is CATSRGGMGDTEAFF.

V and J are TRBV10-3 and TRBJ2-7; no clear D. The CDR3 spans 14 residues. Germline V gene sequence: CDR1 ENHRY, CDR2 SYGVKD. Trimming took off 4 bases at V and 5 bases at J, with 15 bases between the two ends. DNA for the CDR3: TGTGCCATCAGTGGTGGGCCTACGGGCCACGAGCAGTACTTC. Protein sequence: CAISGGPTGHEQYF.

This chain links TRBV21-1 with TRBJ2-7. TRBV21-1 has pseudogene status. The CDR3 runs to 16 residues. The CDR3 sequence: CASSKDPGTKLYEQYF. The CDR3 DNA sequence: TGTGCCAGCAGCAAAGACCCCGGGACCAAATTATACGAGCAGTACTTC.

The chain joins TRBV10-3 to TRBJ1-1; 9 bases align to TRBD1. Germline lookup yields CDR1 ENHRY and CDR2 SYGVKD. V shed 10 bases, J shed 6 bases, and the junction held 12 bases outside the gene matches. The CDR3 has 14 amino acids. For the CDR3, the DNA is TGTGCCACGACCCCGACAGGGGGGAGAGCTGAAGCTTTCTTT. As protein: CATTPTGGRAEAFF.

V and J are TRBV7-2 and TRBJ2-5; perhaps TRBD1 as D (5 bases). CDR1 and CDR2 (germline): SGHTA, FQGNSA. V was clipped by 4 bases and J by 5 bases, with 26 bases between them. CDR3 length: 18 amino acids. Written as DNA, the CDR3 is TGTGCCAGCAGCTCCCCTACCAGGGCCTCCTCAGCCCGGGAGACCCAGTACTTC. Translating it yields CASSSPTRASSARETQYF.

The chain has TRBV2 and TRBJ2-2; TRBD1 matches at 9 bases. The CDR3 runs 15 residues. Per germline, CDR1 SNHLY and CDR2 FYNNEI. The V gene end was trimmed by 6 bases and the J gene end by 4 bases; junction bases not matched to a gene: 6. The CDR3 sequence: CASSPGQGGTGELFF. Written as DNA, the CDR3 is TGTGCCAGCAGCCCGGGACAGGGCGGCACCGGGGAGCTGTTTTTT.

The J gene is TRBJ1-3, the V gene TRBV19; TRBD1 might be the D (5 bases). The CDR3 extends over 15 amino acids. V was clipped by 4 bases and J by 2 bases, with 12 bases between them. CDR1 LNHDA and CDR2 SQIVND come from the germline V gene (reference sequence). CDR3 in DNA: TGTGCCAGTAGTACTCAGGGAAACCCTGGAAACACCATATATTTT. It encodes CASSTQGNPGNTIYF.

The sample holds a few counts of this clone. The chain is built from TRBV7-2 and TRBJ2-7; D unclear. V was cut by 1 base and J by 0 bases, with 10 bases left in between. CDR1 SGHTA and CDR2 FQGNSA come from the germline V gene. The CDR3 runs 15 residues. CDR3 nucleotides: TGTGCCAGCAGCTTAGGGGTGCCGAGCTCCTACGAGCAGTACTTC. Its protein is CASSLGVPSSYEQYF.

The chain carries TRBV29-1 and TRBJ1-1; D perhaps matches TRBD1 (6 bases). The germline V gene has CDR1 SQVTM and CDR2 ANQGSEA. V was pared by 2 bases and J by 6 bases, with 19 bases between. This CDR3 is 15 amino acids long. CDR3 region: CSVEYRGRASAEAFF. Here the CDR3 DNA reads TGCAGCGTTGAATATAGGGGGAGGGCCAGTGCTGAAGCTTTCTTT.

The chain recombines TRBV7-2 with TRBJ1-5, with a possible D match to TRBD1 (5 bases). V gave up 0 bases and J gave up 3 bases, with 9 bases separating them. CDR3 length: 15 residues. Germline V gives CDR1 SGHTA, CDR2 FQGNSA. This CDR3 is CASSLALGTNQPQHF. The CDR3 DNA is TGTGCCAGCAGCTTAGCTCTGGGGACCAATCAGCCCCAGCATTTT.